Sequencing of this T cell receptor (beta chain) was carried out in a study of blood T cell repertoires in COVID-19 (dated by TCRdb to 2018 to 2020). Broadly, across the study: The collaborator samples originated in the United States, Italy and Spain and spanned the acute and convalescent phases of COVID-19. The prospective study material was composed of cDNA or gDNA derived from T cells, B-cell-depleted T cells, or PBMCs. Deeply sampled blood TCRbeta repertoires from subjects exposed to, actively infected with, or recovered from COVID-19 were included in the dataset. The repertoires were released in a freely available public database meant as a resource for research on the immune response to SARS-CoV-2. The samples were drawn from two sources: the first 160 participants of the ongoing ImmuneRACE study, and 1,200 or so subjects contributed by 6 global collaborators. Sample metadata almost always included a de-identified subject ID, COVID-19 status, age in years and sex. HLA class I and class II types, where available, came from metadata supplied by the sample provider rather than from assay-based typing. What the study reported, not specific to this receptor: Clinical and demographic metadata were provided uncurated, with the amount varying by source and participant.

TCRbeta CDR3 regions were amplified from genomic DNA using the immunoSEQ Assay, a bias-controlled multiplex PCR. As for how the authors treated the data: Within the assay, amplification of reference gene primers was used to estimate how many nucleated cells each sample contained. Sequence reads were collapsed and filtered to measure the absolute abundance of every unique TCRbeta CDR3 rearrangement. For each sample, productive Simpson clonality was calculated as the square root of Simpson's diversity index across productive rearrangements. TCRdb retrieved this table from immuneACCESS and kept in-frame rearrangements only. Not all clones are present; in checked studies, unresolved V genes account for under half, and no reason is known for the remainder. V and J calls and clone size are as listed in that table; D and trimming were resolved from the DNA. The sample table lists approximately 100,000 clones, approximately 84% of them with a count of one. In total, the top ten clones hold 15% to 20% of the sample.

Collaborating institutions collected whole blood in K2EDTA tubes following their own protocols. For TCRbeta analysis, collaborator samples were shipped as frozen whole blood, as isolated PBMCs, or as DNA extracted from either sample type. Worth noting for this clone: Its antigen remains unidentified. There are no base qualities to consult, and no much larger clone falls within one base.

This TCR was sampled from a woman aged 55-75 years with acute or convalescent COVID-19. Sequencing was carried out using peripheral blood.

The DNA sequence reads TGTGCCAGCAGTCGGGACAGGGGGCGAGGTGACTATGGCTACACCTTC. The resulting protein is CASSRDRGRGDYGYTF. The chain was built from TRBV2 and TRBJ1-2, with 12 central nucleotides matching TRBD1. The germline V gene gives CDR1 as SNHLY and CDR2 as FYNNEI. Including cysteine and phenylalanine, the CDR3 has 16 amino acids. Left in the record is the CDR3 DNA by itself, 48 bases read in frame from the first base. V has 5 bases trimmed and J has 3 bases trimmed; junction bases matching no gene number 7.